This TCR beta chain was sequenced for a study of blood T cell repertoires in COVID-19. At the level of the study: In each case, the material was cDNA or gDNA derived from T cells, B-cell-depleted T cells, or PBMCs.

Germline lookup yields CDR1 SGHVS and CDR2 FQNEAQ. V shed 0 bases, J shed 0 bases, and the junction held 9 bases outside the gene matches. The CDR3 sequence is 18 residues long. Assay: immunoSEQ multiplex PCR; the TCRdb copy retains only in-frame clones and omits some. The sample consists of under 45,000 clones, 81% of them appearing once. The receptor's source is a man in his 70s with COVID-19, enrolled during active disease. The rearrangement joins TRBV7-8 to TRBJ2-3; 7 bases align to TRBD2. Source material: peripheral blood. CDR3 loop: CASSLARRRGGSTDTQYF. The DNA for the CDR3 is TGTGCCAGCAGCTTAGCGAGGAGGCGGGGAGGGAGCACAGATACGCAGTATTTT.